These 10 T cell receptor beta chains came from one sample sequenced in a study of T cell responses to AZD1222 COVID-19 vaccine (dated by TCRdb to the early 2020s). The receptor library was made with the immunoSEQ multiplex PCR assay. This immuneACCESS table, as held by TCRdb, lists in-frame sequences with V and J called but not all clones. Of the missing ones, under half trace to an unresolved V gene in checked studies; the others have no known cause. This sample comprises over 100,000 clones, approximately 86% of them detected only once. The ten largest clonotypes hold approximately 2.6% of the sample. What the time point label conveys for this sample: about 28 days (+/-7) after the second vaccine dose. This specimen was peripheral blood, taken 28 days after the second AZD1222 dose. All receptors derive from an adult who received the AZD1222 COVID-19 vaccine.

The chain employs TRBV19 and TRBJ2-7; either TRBD1 or TRBD2 may supply D (6 bases each). Germline CDR1 LNHDA, CDR2 SQIVND (reference sequence). V lost 5 bases, J lost 4 bases, and 15 bases lay in between. The CDR3 length is 14 residues. CDR3 sequence: CASSVQGGGYEQYF. DNA of the CDR3: TGTGCCAGTAGTGTACAGGGAGGCGGGTACGAGCAGTACTTC. Using reference TRBV19 and TRBJ2-7 for the parts outside the CDR3, the full variable domain is DGGITQSPKYLFRKEGQNVTLSCEQNLNHDAMYWYRQDPGQGLRLIYYSQIVNDFQKGDIAEGYSVSREKKESFPLTVTSAQKNPTAFYLCASSVQGGGYEQYFGPGTRLTVT.

The V and J genes are TRBV7-8 and TRBJ2-7; maybe TRBD2 (5 bases). Germline V gene data show CDR1 as SGHVS and CDR2 as FQNEAQ. V was cut by 2 bases and J by 1 base, with 12 bases left in between. This CDR3 comprises 15 residues. The CDR3 spells CASSLISGGSYEQYF. The CDR3 nucleotides read TGTGCCAGCAGCTTAATCAGCGGCGGATCCTACGAGCAGTACTTC. Full variable domain (remainder filled in from reference TRBV7-8 and TRBJ2-7): GAGVSQSPRYKVAKRGQDVALRCDPISGHVSLFWYQQALGQGPEFLTYFQNEAQLDKSGLPSDRFFAERPEGSVSTLKIQRTQQEDSAVYLCASSLISGGSYEQYFGPGTRLTVT.

This clone has only one observation. The rearrangement joins TRBV3-1 (or the pseudogene TRBV3-2) to TRBJ1-2; D might be TRBD1 (5 bases). This CDR3 is 14 amino acids long. Germline lookup yields CDR1 LGHDT and CDR2 YNNKEL (reference sequence). V lost 5 bases and J lost 3, with 13 bases in between. DNA of the CDR3: TGTGCCAGCAGCGCAAGGGGCAGGGACTATGGCTACACCTTC. Its translation: CASSARGRDYGYTF.

The chain is built from TRBV5-1 and TRBJ1-4, with D tentatively TRBD1 (5 bases). The CDR3 contains 15 residues. Germline values: CDR1 SGHRS, CDR2 YFSETQ. The V and J ends lost 3 bases and 8 bases respectively, with 17 bases between them. The CDR3 sequence: CASSSGTGIGEKLFF. The CDR3 nucleotides are TGCGCCAGCAGCTCTGGGACCGGAATTGGGGAAAAACTGTTTTTT. Based on the CDR3 plus reference TRBV5-1 and TRBJ1-4, the full variable domain is KAGVTQTPRYLIKTRGQQVTLSCSPISGHRSVSWYQQTPGQGLQFLFEYFSETQRNKGNFPGRFSGRQFSNSRSEMNVSTLELGDSALYLCASSSGTGIGEKLFFGSGTQLSVL.

This clone showed up just a few times. This rearrangement joins TRBV7-8 to TRBJ2-7; D is uncertain. This CDR3 spans 12 amino acids. CDR1 is SGHVS and CDR2 is FQNEAQ in the germline V gene. Trimming removed 0 bases from V and 3 bases from J, with 3 bases in between. DNA of the CDR3: TGTGCCAGCAGCTTAGCGGACTACGAGCAGTACTTC. Protein sequence: CASSLADYEQYF.

The chain has TRBV7-9 and TRBJ1-1; the D gene is possibly TRBD1 (6 bases). The CDR3 is made up of 15 amino acids. The germline V gene encodes CDR1 SEHNR and CDR2 FQNEAQ (reference sequence). Between the trimmed V and J ends, which lost 7 bases and 1 base, there was a span of 16 bases. CDR3 loop: CASIGDNRANTEAFF. The CDR3 DNA sequence: TGTGCCAGCATAGGTGATAACAGGGCGAACACTGAAGCTTTCTTT. Based on the CDR3 plus reference TRBV7-9 and TRBJ1-1, the full variable domain is DTGVSQNPRHKITKRGQNVTFRCDPISEHNRLYWYRQTLGQGPEFLTYFQNEAQLEKSRLLSDRFSAERPKGSFSTLEIQRTEQGDSAMYLCASIGDNRANTEAFFGQGTRLTVV.

The genes are TRBV10-3 and TRBJ2-7; 8 bases agree with TRBD1. Trimming at V came to 4 bases and at J to 2 bases, leaving 4 bases not matched to a gene. This CDR3 is 14 amino acids long. In germline, CDR1 is ENHRY, CDR2 SYGVKD. DNA for the CDR3: TGTGCCATCAGTGGCGGGACAGGCACCTACGAGCAGTACTTC. Protein product: CAISGGTGTYEQYF.

The V gene is TRBV30, the J gene TRBJ1-1; 9 nucleotides align to TRBD1. Germline lookup yields CDR1 GTSNPN and CDR2 SVGIG (reference sequence). V gave up 4 bases and J gave up 2 bases; unmatched junction bases: 2. The CDR3 consists of 13 residues. This chain's CDR3 is CAWMGQGNTEAFF. DNA for the CDR3: TGTGCCTGGATGGGACAGGGAAACACTGAAGCTTTCTTT. Variable domain in full (rest from reference TRBV30 and TRBJ1-1): SQTIHQWPATLVQPVGSPLSLECTVEGTSNPNLYWYRQAAGRGLQLLFYSVGIGQISSEVPQNLSASRPQDRQFILSSKKLLLSDSGFYLCAWMGQGNTEAFFGQGTRLTVV.

V is TRBV27 and J is TRBJ1-6; tentatively, D is TRBD1 (5 bases). With 5 bases removed from V and 7 bases from J, the gap between germline ends came to 9 bases. CDR1 MNHEY and CDR2 SMNVEV come from the germline V gene (reference sequence). This CDR3 has 13 amino acids. The CDR3 reads CASSLRENSPLHF. DNA of the CDR3: TGTGCCAGCAGTCTCAGGGAAAATTCACCCCTCCACTTT.

The J gene is TRBJ2-1, the V gene TRBV7-2; 9 bases line up with TRBD2. V lost 5 bases to trimming and J lost 9 bases; unmatched junction nucleotides: 14. Germline V gene sequence: CDR1 SGHTA, CDR2 FQGNSA. The CDR3 spans 16 residues. This chain's CDR3 is CASSTRGGGAGGEQFF. The CDR3 DNA is TGTGCCAGCAGCACGCGTGGCGGGGGGGCCGGTGGTGAGCAGTTCTTC.